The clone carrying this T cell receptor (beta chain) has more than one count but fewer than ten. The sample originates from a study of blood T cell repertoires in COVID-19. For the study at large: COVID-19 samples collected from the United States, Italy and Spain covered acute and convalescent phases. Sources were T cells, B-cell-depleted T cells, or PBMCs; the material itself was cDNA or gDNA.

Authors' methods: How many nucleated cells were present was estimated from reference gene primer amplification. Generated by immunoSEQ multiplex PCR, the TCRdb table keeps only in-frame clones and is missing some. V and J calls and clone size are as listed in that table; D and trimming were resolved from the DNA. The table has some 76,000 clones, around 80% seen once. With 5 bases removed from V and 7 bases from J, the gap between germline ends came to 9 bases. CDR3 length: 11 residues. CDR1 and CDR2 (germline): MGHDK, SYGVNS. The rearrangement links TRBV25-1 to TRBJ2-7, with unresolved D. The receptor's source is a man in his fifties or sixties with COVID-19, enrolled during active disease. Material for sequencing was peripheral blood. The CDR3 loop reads CASSTPREQYF. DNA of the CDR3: TGTGCCAGCAGTACGCCCAGGGAGCAGTACTTC.